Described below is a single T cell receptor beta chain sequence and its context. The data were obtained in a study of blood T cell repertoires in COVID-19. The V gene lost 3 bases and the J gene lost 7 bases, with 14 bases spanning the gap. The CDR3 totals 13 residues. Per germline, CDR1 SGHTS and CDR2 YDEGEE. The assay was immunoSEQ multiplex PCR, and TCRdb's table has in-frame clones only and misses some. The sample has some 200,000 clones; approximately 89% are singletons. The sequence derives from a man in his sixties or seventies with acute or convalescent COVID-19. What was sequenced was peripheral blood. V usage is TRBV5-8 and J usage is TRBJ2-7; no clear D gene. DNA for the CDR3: TGTGCCAGCAGCTCCCGAGTGATTGTGGAGCAGTACTTC. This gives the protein CASSSRVIVEQYF.